Included here is one T cell receptor beta chain sequence, with context. The target of this receptor is not known. No much larger clonotype is one base removed from it; base qualities were not supplied. The data originate from a study of blood T cell repertoires in COVID-19 (dated by TCRdb to about 2020). With respect to the entire study: The collaborator samples originated in the United States, Italy and Spain and spanned the acute and convalescent phases of COVID-19. The material from the prospective study consisted of cDNA or gDNA derived from T cells, B-cell-depleted T cells, or PBMCs. Subjects who had been exposed to COVID-19, were actively infected with it, or had recovered from it provided the deeply sampled blood TCRbeta repertoires that made up the dataset. The repertoires were released in a freely available public database intended as a resource for research on the immune response to SARS-CoV-2. Samples came from the ongoing ImmuneRACE study (first 160 participants) plus 1,254 subjects from 6 global collaborators. Sample metadata almost always included a de-identified subject ID, COVID-19 status, age in years and sex. Where available, HLA class I and class II types were taken from metadata supplied by the sample provider and were not determined by assay-based typing. The study at large found these results: Clinical and demographic metadata were provided uncurated, with the amount varying by source and participant.

Trimmed from V: 4 bases; trimmed from J: 4 bases; junction bases lacking a gene match: 3. CDR1 MDHEN and CDR2 SYDVKM are derived from the germline V gene. The CDR3 spans 13 residues, from the cysteine through the phenylalanine. Of all the DNA, just the CDR3 is kept, 39 bases in frame from base 1. The collaborating institutions used their own protocols to collect whole blood in K2EDTA tubes. For TCRbeta analysis, collaborators shipped samples in one of three forms: frozen whole blood, isolated PBMCs, or DNA extracted from either of those sample types. TCRbeta CDR3 regions were amplified from genomic DNA using the immunoSEQ Assay, a bias-controlled multiplex PCR. The paper's processing steps were these. Nucleated cell counts per sample were estimated from amplification of reference gene primers within the assay. Sequence reads were collapsed and filtered to measure the absolute abundance of every unique TCRbeta CDR3 rearrangement. For each sample, productive Simpson clonality was calculated as the square root of Simpson's diversity index across productive rearrangements. TCRdb retrieved this table from immuneACCESS and kept in-frame rearrangements only. Not all clones are present; in checked studies, unresolved V genes account for under half, and no reason is known for the remainder. The V and J calls and clone size were taken over from that table, and D and trimming were inferred from the DNA. In this sample the table shows about 160,000 clones, around four fifths of which occur a single time. The biggest ten clones account for 2.5% to 3.5% of the sample.

The V and J genes are TRBV28 and TRBJ2-7; the central 8 bases match TRBD1. The sequence was obtained from a man in his 70s with acute or convalescent COVID-19. The sequenced sample was peripheral blood. The CDR3 corresponds to CASSSGQEYEQYF. The nucleotide sequence is TGTGCCAGCAGTTCGGGACAGGAGTACGAGCAGTACTTC.